These T cell receptor beta chains were read from a single sample in a study of early stage breast cancer tumors. Here immunoSEQ multiplex PCR was the method, and the copy in TCRdb shows in-frame clones only, minus some. The table lists around 28,000 clones, 72% of them singletons. The source material was blood. All receptors come from a person in their fifties with breast cancer. Both conserved end residues are part of each CDR3. D genes are given only for firm matches. Clone sizes are given selectively: once, few, many, or a class where the clone is expanded.

J gene: TRBJ1-1
D gene: .
V gene: TRBV5-1
clone size: .
CDR3 protein: CASGEGGRNTEAFF
CDR3 DNA: TGCGCCAGCGGAGAGGGGGGTCGGAACACTGAAGCTTTCTTT

J gene: TRBJ1-4
D gene: .
V gene: TRBV7-3
clone size: .
CDR3 protein: CASSLRQISNEKLFF
CDR3 DNA: TGTGCCAGCAGCCTCCGACAGATTTCTAATGAAAAACTGTTTTTT

J gene: TRBJ2-1
D gene: .
V gene: TRBV10-3
clone size: .
CDR3 protein: CAISGRDGRGDNEQFF
CDR3 DNA: TGTGCCATCAGTGGAAGGGACGGTAGAGGAGACAATGAGCAGTTCTTC

J gene: TRBJ1-2
D gene: .
V gene: TRBV5-1
clone size: few
CDR3 protein: CASSLEANYGYTF
CDR3 DNA: TGCGCCAGCAGCTTGGAAGCTAACTATGGCTACACCTTC

J gene: TRBJ1-4
D gene: .
V gene: TRBV10-3
clone size: .
CDR3 protein: CAIRDEVVEKLFF
CDR3 DNA: TGTGCCATCAGAGACGAGGTCGTAGAAAAACTGTTTTTT

J gene: TRBJ2-6
D gene: TRBD1
V gene: TRBV7-8
clone size: .
CDR3 protein: CASSSRQGISGANVLTF
CDR3 DNA: TGTGCCAGCAGCTCCCGACAGGGAATCTCTGGGGCCAACGTCCTGACTTTC

J gene: TRBJ1-5
D gene: .
V gene: TRBV2
clone size: .
CDR3 protein: CASRIPDSNQPQHF
CDR3 DNA: TGTGCCAGCAGAATCCCCGACAGCAATCAGCCCCAGCATTTT

J gene: TRBJ1-4
D gene: .
V gene: TRBV4-2
clone size: .
CDR3 protein: CASMEGIGDDEKLFF
CDR3 DNA: TGTGCCAGCATGGAGGGAATCGGGGATGATGAAAAACTGTTTTTT

J gene: TRBJ1-2
D gene: .
V gene: TRBV6-4
clone size: .
CDR3 protein: CASSEGANYGYTF
CDR3 DNA: TGTGCCAGCAGTGAGGGGGCTAACTATGGCTACACCTTC

J gene: TRBJ1-2
D gene: .
V gene: TRBV10-3
clone size: .
CDR3 protein: CAISESGIHYGYTF
CDR3 DNA: TGTGCCATCAGTGAGTCTGGCATACACTATGGCTACACCTTC

J gene: TRBJ2-1
D gene: .
V gene: TRBV7-2
clone size: few
CDR3 protein: CASSFPGGFNEQFF
CDR3 DNA: TGTGCCAGCAGCTTCCCCGGAGGATTCAATGAGCAGTTCTTC

J gene: TRBJ1-1
D gene: .
V gene: TRBV10-3
clone size: .
CDR3 protein: CAISGGVTEAFF
CDR3 DNA: TGTGCCATCAGTGGGGGAGTCACTGAAGCTTTCTTT

J gene: TRBJ2-2
D gene: .
V gene: TRBV5-1
clone size: .
CDR3 protein: CASSSRTDNTGELFF
CDR3 DNA: TGCGCCAGCAGCTCCCGGACAGACAACACCGGGGAGCTGTTTTTT

J gene: TRBJ2-2
D gene: .
V gene: TRBV7-9
clone size: once
CDR3 protein: CASQFGGELFF
CDR3 DNA: TGTGCCAGCCAATTCGGCGGGGAGCTGTTTTTT

J gene: TRBJ2-7
D gene: .
V gene: TRBV2
clone size: .
CDR3 protein: CASSRQGGSYEQYF
CDR3 DNA: TGTGCCAGCAGTCGCCAGGGCGGTTCCTACGAGCAGTACTTC

J gene: TRBJ2-2
D gene: .
V gene: TRBV19
clone size: .
CDR3 protein: CASSIARTGELFF
CDR3 DNA: TGTGCCAGTAGTATAGCTAGGACCGGGGAGCTGTTTTTT

J gene: TRBJ1-1
D gene: .
V gene: TRBV9
clone size: .
CDR3 protein: CASSSNSGAMDLNTEAFF
CDR3 DNA: TGTGCCAGCAGCTCAAACAGCGGGGCCATGGATCTGAACACTGAAGCTTTCTTT

J gene: TRBJ2-1
D gene: .
V gene: TRBV27
clone size: .
CDR3 protein: CASSLVATYNEQFF
CDR3 DNA: TGTGCCAGCAGTTTAGTCGCTACCTACAATGAGCAGTTCTTC

J gene: TRBJ2-2
D gene: .
V gene: TRBV4-2
clone size: once
CDR3 protein: CASSQDNGAGELFF
CDR3 DNA: TGTGCCAGCAGCCAAGATAATGGGGCCGGGGAGCTGTTTTTT

J gene: TRBJ1-3
D gene: TRBD1
V gene: TRBV2
clone size: few
CDR3 protein: CASSTHRGGNTIYF
CDR3 DNA: TGTGCCAGCAGTACACACAGGGGAGGAAACACCATATATTTT

J gene: TRBJ2-7
D gene: TRBD2
V gene: TRBV7-8
clone size: .
CDR3 protein: CASSPTGTSGREYF
CDR3 DNA: TGTGCCAGCAGCCCCACGGGGACTAGCGGGAGAGAGTACTTC

J gene: TRBJ2-7
D gene: .
V gene: TRBV5-4
clone size: few
CDR3 protein: CASSIPDSSYEQYF
CDR3 DNA: TGTGCCAGCAGCATCCCGGACAGCTCCTACGAGCAGTACTTC

J gene: TRBJ2-3
D gene: .
V gene: TRBV2
clone size: .
CDR3 protein: CASIRTVGTGTDTQYF
CDR3 DNA: TGTGCCAGCATCAGGACTGTAGGGACGGGCACAGATACGCAGTATTTT

J gene: TRBJ2-6
D gene: .
V gene: TRBV5-1
clone size: .
CDR3 protein: CASSLAGAANVLTF
CDR3 DNA: TGCGCCAGCAGCTTGGCAGGGGCGGCCAACGTCCTGACTTTC

J gene: TRBJ2-4
D gene: .
V gene: TRBV6-5
clone size: .
CDR3 protein: CASSQRGLKNIQYF
CDR3 DNA: TGTGCCAGCAGTCAGAGAGGGCTAAAAAACATTCAGTACTTC

J gene: TRBJ1-3
D gene: .
V gene: TRBV18
clone size: .
CDR3 protein: CASSRTQGYGNTIYF
CDR3 DNA: TGTGCCAGCTCACGAACCCAGGGGTATGGAAACACCATATATTTT

J gene: TRBJ2-2
D gene: .
V gene: TRBV5-6
clone size: .
CDR3 protein: CASSLEARNTGELFF
CDR3 DNA: TGTGCCAGCAGCTTGGAGGCCAGAAACACCGGGGAGCTGTTTTTT

J gene: TRBJ2-7
D gene: .
V gene: TRBV6-5
clone size: .
CDR3 protein: CASSYSSGSSYEQYF
CDR3 DNA: TGTGCCAGCAGTTACTCGAGTGGGAGCTCCTACGAGCAGTACTTC

J gene: TRBJ2-7
D gene: TRBD2
V gene: TRBV9
clone size: .
CDR3 protein: CASSVAPGGYAYEQYF
CDR3 DNA: TGTGCCAGCAGCGTCGCCCCGGGAGGGTACGCCTACGAGCAGTACTTC

J gene: TRBJ2-2
D gene: .
V gene: TRBV9
clone size: .
CDR3 protein: CASSVDPETGELFF
CDR3 DNA: TGTGCCAGCAGCGTGGACCCGGAGACCGGGGAGCTGTTTTTT

J gene: TRBJ2-7
D gene: TRBD1
V gene: TRBV20-1
clone size: .
CDR3 protein: CSAPTGSEQYF
CDR3 DNA: TGCAGTGCCCCGACAGGGAGCGAGCAGTACTTC

J gene: TRBJ1-2
D gene: .
V gene: TRBV5-4
clone size: .
CDR3 protein: CASSSRGVGYGYTF
CDR3 DNA: TGTGCCAGCAGTTCCCGCGGGGTCGGCTATGGCTACACCTTC

J gene: TRBJ2-1
D gene: .
V gene: TRBV19
clone size: .
CDR3 protein: CASSIVGLEQFF
CDR3 DNA: TGTGCCAGTAGTATAGTCGGACTTGAGCAGTTCTTC